These 21 T cell receptor beta chains were all obtained from the same sample, sequenced in a study of blood T cell repertoires in COVID-19. Assay: immunoSEQ multiplex PCR; the TCRdb copy retains only in-frame clones and omits some. In the table there are under 200,000 clones, 84% of which are singletons. Sequenced: peripheral blood. These TCRs come from a man in his late teens or twenties with active or convalescent COVID-19.

The chain uses TRBV18 and TRBJ1-5; D might be TRBD1 (5 bases). Germline values: CDR1 KGHSH, CDR2 LQKENI. V lost 4 bases, J lost 6 bases, and 25 bases lay in between. CDR3 length equals 18 residues. CDR3 protein: CASSLGETTRDSGQPQHF. CDR3 bases: TGTGCCAGCTCACTCGGAGAAACCACGAGGGACTCGGGTCAGCCCCAGCATTTT.

This clone was counted a few times. The chain combines TRBV4-1 with TRBJ2-3; TRBD2 matches at 12 bases. The germline gives CDR1 MGHRA, CDR2 YSYEKL. Trimming took 5 bases from V and 6 from J; bases not matched to a gene: 12. CDR3 size: 17 residues. The CDR3 DNA reads TGCGCCAGCAGCAAGTCCCCCTCGACTAGCGGGAGTGATACGCAGTATTTT. Residues: CASSKSPSTSGSDTQYF.

The gene calls are TRBV6-5 and TRBJ2-3, with D possibly being TRBD1 (5 bases). Germline loops: CDR1 MNHEY, CDR2 SVGAGI. V was clipped by 5 bases and J by 2 bases, with 11 bases between them. The CDR3 totals 14 residues. CDR3 DNA: TGTGCCAGCAGTCCAAGACAGTCCACAGATACGCAGTATTTT. It yields the protein CASSPRQSTDTQYF.

A single count supports this clone. V and J are TRBV5-1 and TRBJ2-2; 14 nucleotides agree with TRBD2. CDR3 size: 20 residues. Trimming at V came to 0 bases and at J to 1 base, leaving 8 bases not matched to a gene. CDR1 and CDR2 from the germline V gene are SGHRS and YFSETQ. Here the CDR3 DNA reads TGCGCCAGCAGCTTGGGGACTAGCGGGGGGACCCGACGGAACACCGGGGAGCTGTTTTTT. It yields the protein CASSLGTSGGTRRNTGELFF.

This sequence joins TRBV19 and TRBJ1-5; TRBD1 agrees at 9 bases. J lost 5 bases, V lost 5 bases, and 7 bases had no gene match. The CDR3 contains 15 residues. The germline V gene encodes CDR1 LNHDA and CDR2 SQIVND (reference sequence). The CDR3 reads CASSRWTGAHQPQHF. CDR3 in DNA: TGTGCCAGTAGTCGCTGGACAGGGGCCCATCAGCCCCAGCATTTT.

The chain uses TRBV5-4 and TRBJ2-1, with TRBD2 identical over 16 bases. There are 16 residues in the CDR3. Germline CDR1 is SGHNT and CDR2 is YYREEE (reference sequence). V shed 5 bases and J 9 bases; nucleotides not matched to a gene: 8. The CDR3 DNA reads TGTGCCAGCAGTCGGACGGGGACTAGCGGGGGGGGTGAGCAGTTCTTC. Translated: CASSRTGTSGGGEQFF.

The chain recombines TRBV5-1 with TRBJ2-5; D gene ambiguous. Between the trimmed V and J ends, which lost 4 bases and 5 bases, there was a span of 9 bases. CDR3 length: 12 amino acids. The germline CDR1 and CDR2 sequences are SGHRS and YFSETQ. The CDR3 sequence: CASSPDWETQYF. CDR3 DNA sequence: TGCGCCAGCAGCCCCGACTGGGAGACCCAGTACTTC. Full variable domain (rest looked up from reference TRBV5-1 and TRBJ2-5): KAGVTQTPRYLIKTRGQQVTLSCSPISGHRSVSWYQQTPGQGLQFLFEYFSETQRNKGNFPGRFSGRQFSNSRSEMNVSTLELGDSALYLCASSPDWETQYFGPGTRLLVL.

The chain couples TRBV5-5 to TRBJ2-1, with TRBD2 as a possible D gene (6 bases). Trimming took off 0 bases at V and 10 bases at J, with 20 bases between the two ends. The germline V gene has CDR1 SGHKS and CDR2 YYEKEE (reference sequence). This CDR3 region has 16 residues. The CDR3 reads CASSLGQVGGIDEQFF. DNA for the CDR3: TGTGCCAGCAGCTTGGGGCAAGTCGGGGGAATAGACGAGCAGTTCTTC.

This chain uses TRBV28 with TRBJ1-5; 7 bases are shared with TRBD1. Germline V gene lookup returns CDR1 MDHEN and CDR2 SYDVKM. The length of the CDR3 is 15 residues. V lost 4 bases and J lost 4; bases outside the gene matches: 7. CDR3: CASSSAGTANQPQHF. The CDR3 DNA is TGTGCCAGCAGTTCGGCCGGGACAGCTAATCAGCCCCAGCATTTT.

The rearrangement joins TRBV3-1 (or the pseudogene TRBV3-2) to TRBJ2-1, with D possibly being TRBD2 (6 bases). V shed 1 base and J shed 3 bases, with 16 bases lying between them. The CDR3 spans 17 residues. Germline lookup yields CDR1 LGHDT and CDR2 YNNKEL (reference sequence). As DNA, the CDR3 is TGTGCCAGCAGCCAAGCCCGCGGGACGCGGCTCTACAATGAGCAGTTCTTC. Translation: CASSQARGTRLYNEQFF.

The chain combines TRBV5-1 with TRBJ2-1; 13 bases line up with TRBD2. The germline CDR1 and CDR2 sequences are SGHRS and YFSETQ. This CDR3 has 16 amino acids. J was trimmed by 7 bases and V by 4 bases; bases with no gene match: 8. CDR3: CASSNSPGLAGNEQFF. The CDR3 coding sequence is TGCGCCAGCAGCAACTCACCGGGACTAGCGGGAAATGAGCAGTTCTTC.

The chain combines TRBV5-1 with TRBJ1-6; D may be TRBD1 (6 bases). CDR3 size: 12 residues. Per the germline V gene, CDR1 is SGHRS and CDR2 is YFSETQ. V shed 4 bases and J shed 9 bases, with 8 bases lying between them. CDR3 residues: CASSLRGSPLHF. CDR3 DNA sequence: TGCGCCAGCAGCCTCAGGGGTTCACCCCTCCACTTT.

The V gene is TRBV30, the J gene TRBJ1-4; D remains unclear. Germline V gene lookup returns CDR1 GTSNPN and CDR2 SVGIG (reference sequence). CDR3 size: 14 residues. Trimming left V 4 bases short and J 12 bases short, with 21 bases between. The DNA of the CDR3 is TGTGCCTGGACCCTCTCCCCGGCCGGCGAGGAACTGTTTTTT. This gives the protein CAWTLSPAGEELFF.

This clone came up once. The chain employs TRBV11-2 and TRBJ2-1; 9 nucleotides line up with TRBD2. This CDR3 is 15 amino acids long. CDR1 SGHAT and CDR2 FQNNGV come from the germline V gene. Trimming cost V 3 bases and J 6 bases; bases outside gene matches: 6. The CDR3 reads CASSFAGGRGNEQFF. DNA for the CDR3: TGTGCCAGCAGCTTCGCGGGAGGGCGTGGCAATGAGCAGTTCTTC. Filled out from reference TRBV11-2 and TRBJ2-1, the complete variable domain reads EAGVAQSPRYKIIEKRQSVAFWCNPISGHATLYWYQQILGQGPKLLIQFQNNGVVDDSQLPKDRFSAERLKGVDSTLKIQPAKLEDSAVYLCASSFAGGRGNEQFFGPGTRLTVL.

The chain links TRBV6-5 to TRBJ2-7, with TRBD1 matching 7 bases. The V gene's germline CDR1 is MNHEY and CDR2 SVGAGI. After removal of 6 bases from V and 6 bases from J, the junction contained 14 bases not matched to a gene. The CDR3 is made up of 15 amino acids. CDR3 DNA: TGTGCCAGCAGCTCGAGACAGGGATCGGAAGGCGAGCAGTACTTC. Amino acid sequence: CASSSRQGSEGEQYF.

The chain is built from TRBV6-5 and TRBJ2-2; 7 bases match TRBD2. With V trimmed by 6 bases and J by 3 bases, 4 bases remained unmatched. CDR1 is MNHEY and CDR2 is SVGAGI in the germline V gene. There are 14 residues in the CDR3. Here the CDR3 DNA reads TGTGCCAGCAGCAGCGGGGCTTACACCGGGGAGCTGTTTTTT. Translating it yields CASSSGAYTGELFF.

V gene TRBV5-3 combines with J gene TRBJ1-5; D gene ambiguous. TRBV5-3 is known as an ORF, though its function is uncertain. The V and J ends lost 8 bases and 0 bases respectively, with 6 bases between them. There are 12 residues in the CDR3. The CDR3 loop reads CAREGSNQPQHF. CDR3 coding DNA: TGTGCCAGGGAGGGTAGCAATCAGCCCCAGCATTTT.

The chain combines TRBV28 with TRBJ2-7, with D perhaps matching TRBD1 (6 bases). The V gene's germline CDR1 is MDHEN and CDR2 SYDVKM. CDR3 length: 15 amino acids. Trimming left V 4 bases short and J 2 bases short, with 15 bases between. CDR3 region: CASSSMDRPPYEQYF. The CDR3 bases are TGTGCCAGCAGTTCGATGGACAGACCACCCTACGAGCAGTACTTC.

The rearrangement uses TRBV6-2 or TRBV6-3 and TRBJ2-7; 9 nucleotides align to TRBD1. Per the germline V gene, CDR1 is MNHEY and CDR2 is SVGEGT. This CDR3 is built from 14 residues. J gave up 3 bases and V 5 bases, and 5 bases lay outside the gene matches. This CDR3 is CASSRTGESYEQYF. The CDR3 DNA sequence: TGTGCCAGCAGTCGGACAGGGGAAAGCTACGAGCAGTACTTC.

This clone showed up just a few times. CDR3 DNA sequence: TGTGCCAGTCAGTTTAGGGCGGGGTACAATGAGCAGTTCTTC. It yields the protein CASQFRAGYNEQFF. The chain is built from TRBV19 and TRBJ2-1; maybe TRBD2 (6 bases). V lost 8 bases to trimming and J lost 4 bases, with 15 bases between them. This CDR3 comprises 14 residues. Per the germline V gene, CDR1 is LNHDA and CDR2 is SQIVND (reference sequence).

The table lists this clone with a count of one. The gene calls are TRBV3-1 (or the pseudogene TRBV3-2) and TRBJ1-5, with a possible D match to TRBD1 (6 bases). The CDR3 extends over 16 amino acids. The V and J ends lost 0 bases and 6 bases respectively, with 15 bases between them. Per the germline V gene, CDR1 is LGHDT and CDR2 is YNNKEL (reference sequence). The CDR3 sequence is CASSQDVGQGPQPQHF. In DNA form, the CDR3 reads TGTGCCAGCAGCCAAGATGTAGGGCAGGGGCCTCAGCCCCAGCATTTT.